Listed below are T cell receptor beta chains from one sample, sequenced in a study of radiation and T cells in renal cell carcinoma. The data were produced by immunoSEQ multiplex PCR, yet TCRdb's version contains in-frame clones alone and is incomplete. The sample shows around 130,000 clones, around four fifths of them seen only once. This specimen consisted of blood, obtained from a patient whose treatment included radiotherapy and nephrectomy. These receptors all stem from a woman aged 55-70 years with renal cell carcinoma. The CDR3 runs from the conserved cysteine through the conserved F or W. D genes are given only for firm matches. Rows give clone size only sometimes, using once, few, many, or a class for an expanded clone.

TRBV6-1	TRBD2	TRBJ2-1	once	CASSGGLAGYNEQFF	TGTGCCAGCAGTGGGGGACTAGCGGGGTACAATGAGCAGTTCTTC
TRBV5-6	.	TRBJ2-7	.	CASSVGRIYEQYF	TGTGCCAGCAGCGTGGGACGGATCTACGAGCAGTACTTC
TRBV29-1	.	TRBJ2-7	.	CSVTDQLHYEQYF	TGCAGCGTTACAGATCAACTACACTACGAGCAATACTTC
TRBV7-9	.	TRBJ2-3	.	CASSNRVTRDTQYF	TGTGCCAGCAGCAATAGGGTCACGCGGGATACGCAGTATTTT
TRBV21-1	.	TRBJ1-2	.	CASRSKGQGRESYGYTF	TGTGCCAGCAGAAGCAAAGGACAGGGACGGGAATCCTATGGCTACACCTTC
TRBV7-2	TRBD2	TRBJ2-1	few	CASSLGGSGRGVNEQFF	TGTGCCAGCAGCTTAGGAGGGAGCGGGAGGGGTGTAAATGAGCAGTTCTTC
TRBV19	TRBD1	TRBJ2-2	once	CASSRGQGGTGELFF	TGTGCCAGTAGTAGGGGACAGGGCGGCACCGGGGAGCTGTTTTTT
TRBV6-5	.	TRBJ2-7	.	CASSNAGTRSEQYF	TGTGCCAGCAGTAACGCCGGGACTCGTTCCGAGCAGTACTTC
TRBV7-9	.	TRBJ2-1	.	CASSRFYNEQFF	TGTGCCAGCAGCCGGTTCTACAATGAGCAGTTCTTC
TRBV11-1	TRBD1	TRBJ1-1	.	CASSLEAGGWVNTEAFF	TGTGCCAGCAGCTTAGAAGCAGGGGGCTGGGTGAACACTGAAGCTTTCTTT
TRBV7-7	TRBD2	TRBJ2-3	few	CASSPTLAGGLTDTQYF	TGTGCTAGCAGCCCGACCCTAGCGGGGGGCCTGACAGATACGCAGTATTTT
TRBV6-5	TRBD1	TRBJ1-1	.	CASRGGDRNTEAFF	TGTGCCAGCAGGGGGGGGGACAGGAACACTGAAGCTTTCTTT
TRBV18	.	TRBJ2-7	.	CASSPPGVSSYEQYF	TGTGCCAGCTCACCACCGGGAGTAAGCTCCTACGAGCAGTACTTC
TRBV6-5	.	TRBJ1-1	.	CASSEALREAFF	TGTGCCAGCAGTGAAGCGCTACGTGAAGCTTTCTTT
TRBV30	.	TRBJ1-2	few	CAWTNPSYGYTF	TGTGCCTGGACAAACCCTTCCTATGGCTACACCTTC
TRBV11-2	.	TRBJ1-2	.	CASSFGTNYGYTF	TGTGCCAGCAGCTTCGGGACGAACTATGGCTACACCTTC
TRBV6-6	.	TRBJ1-2	.	CASSYGQGRGYTF	TGTGCCAGCAGTTATGGGCAGGGGCGAGGCTACACCTTC
TRBV7-2	.	TRBJ2-7	.	CASSLQTSYEQYF	TGTGCCAGCAGCTTACAAACTTCCTACGAGCAGTACTTC
TRBV28	.	TRBJ1-2	.	CASSLQGNYGYTF	TGTGCCAGCAGTTTACAAGGGAACTATGGCTACACCTTC
TRBV6-6	.	TRBJ2-3	.	CASSPSWTASTDTQYF	TGTGCCAGCAGCCCAAGCTGGACAGCTAGCACAGATACGCAGTATTTT
TRBV5-4	.	TRBJ2-7	few	CASSFSGSSYEQYF	TGTGCCAGCAGCTTTTCCGGTTCCTCCTACGAGCAGTACTTC